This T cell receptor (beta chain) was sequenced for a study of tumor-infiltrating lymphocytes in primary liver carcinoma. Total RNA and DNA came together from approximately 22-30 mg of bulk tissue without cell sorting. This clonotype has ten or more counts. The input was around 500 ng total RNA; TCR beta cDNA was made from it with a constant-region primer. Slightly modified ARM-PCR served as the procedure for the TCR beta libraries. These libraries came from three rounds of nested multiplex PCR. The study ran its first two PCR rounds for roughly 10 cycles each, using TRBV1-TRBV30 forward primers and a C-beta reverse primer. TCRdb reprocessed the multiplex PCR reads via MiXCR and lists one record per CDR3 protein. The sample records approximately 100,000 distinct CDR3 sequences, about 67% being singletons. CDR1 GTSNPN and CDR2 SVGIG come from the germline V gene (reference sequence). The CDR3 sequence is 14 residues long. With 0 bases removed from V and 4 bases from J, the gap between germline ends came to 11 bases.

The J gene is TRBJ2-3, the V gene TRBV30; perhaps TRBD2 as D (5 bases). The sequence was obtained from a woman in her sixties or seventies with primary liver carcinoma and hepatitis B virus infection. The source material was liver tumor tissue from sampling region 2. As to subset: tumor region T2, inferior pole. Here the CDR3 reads CAWSVGLASDTQYF. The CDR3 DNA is TGTGCCTGGAGTGTGGGTCTAGCTTCAGATACGCAGTATTTT.